These 5 T cell receptor beta chains were sequenced from one sample in a study of T-cell memory formation after mild COVID-19. TCRdb itself ran the 5' RACE reads through MiXCR, one entry per CDR3 protein. Of around 510,000 distinct CDR3 sequences listed, less than 25% are singletons. The sequenced sample was PBMCs or a T cell subset sorted from them (not recorded which). These TCRs come from an adult woman who had mild COVID-19 (a few samples of this study predate the infection). Cell type and time point are not known.

This clonotype was seen a handful of times. J is TRBJ2-2 and V is TRBV29-1; no reliable D call. The CDR3 loop spans 13 amino acids. Trimming cost V 3 bases and J 6 bases, with 11 bases left between them. Germline V gene lookup returns CDR1 SQVTM and CDR2 ANQGSEA. Written as DNA, the CDR3 is TGCAGCGTTGATGGCCTAGTAGCCGGGGAGCTGTTTTTT. Residues: CSVDGLVAGELFF.

V and J are TRBV11-2 and TRBJ2-5, with 7 bases matching TRBD2. The CDR3 runs to 15 residues. Germline assignment: CDR1 SGHAT and CDR2 FQNNGV. The J segment lost 1 base and the V segment lost 1 base, leaving 3 bases of the junction unmatched. The CDR3 reads CASSLVTGGQETQYF. CDR3 DNA: TGTGCCAGCAGCTTAGTCACGGGGGGCCAAGAGACCCAGTACTTC.

V gene TRBV7-3 combines with J gene TRBJ2-3, with 9 bases fitting TRBD1. This CDR3 spans 16 amino acids. V trimming: 2 bases; J trimming: 4 bases; junction bases outside the gene matches: 7. Per germline, CDR1 SGHTA and CDR2 FQGTGA. CDR3 sequence reads: CASSLAGQGTSDTQYF. The CDR3 DNA follows: TGTGCCAGCAGCTTAGCCGGACAGGGGACATCAGATACGCAGTATTTT.

This chain uses TRBV25-1 with TRBJ1-1; 7 bases fit TRBD1. Germline CDR1 is MGHDK and CDR2 is SYGVNS. J was trimmed by 4 bases and V by 6 bases; bases with no gene match: 8. The CDR3 runs 14 residues. For the CDR3, the DNA is TGTGCCAGCAGACAGGGACAGCCCGGCACTGAAGCTTTCTTT. Residues: CASRQGQPGTEAFF.

The chain employs TRBV12-3 or TRBV12-4 and TRBJ2-7; D is undetermined. Trimming shortened V by 2 bases and J by 5 bases, and 7 bases separated the two germline ends. This CDR3 region has 12 residues. This CDR3 reads CASSLFPNEQYF. In nucleotides, the CDR3 is TGTGCCAGCAGTTTATTTCCTAACGAGCAGTACTTC.